The TCR beta chain under discussion was sequenced for a study of blood T cell repertoires in COVID-19. The CDR3 extends over 14 amino acids. The germline CDR1 and CDR2 sequences are MNHEY and SVGAGI. V was cut by 5 bases and J by 5 bases, with 15 bases left in between. Libraries were prepared by immunoSEQ multiplex PCR; TCRdb keeps only in-frame clonotypes and omits some of them. This sample carries approximately 190,000 clones, about 86% of them seen once, and the ten largest clones take about 15%. This clone came up a few times. The V call is TRBV6-5, the J call TRBJ1-1, with unresolved D. Sequencing was done on a sample of peripheral blood. The origin of this receptor is a man aged 25-45 years with active or convalescent COVID-19. For the CDR3, the DNA is TGTGCCAGCAGTCACCCCACGGGGTCGACTGAAGCTTTCTTT. Its translation: CASSHPTGSTEAFF.